This entry lists 27 T cell receptor beta chains sequenced from one sample in a study of T cell changes during pregnancy in multiple sclerosis. Here immunoSEQ multiplex PCR was the method, and the copy in TCRdb shows in-frame clones only, minus some. Altogether some 99,000 clones are present, approximately 93% being singletons, with the ten largest covering less than 1%. Sequenced here: peripheral blood, sampled after pregnancy. All receptors derive from a female donor with multiple sclerosis, enrolled in a pregnancy study.

This chain links TRBV11-2 with TRBJ1-1; D not resolved. With 3 bases removed from V and 3 bases from J, the gap between germline ends came to 17 bases. This CDR3 is 16 amino acids long. CDR1 and CDR2 (germline): SGHAT, FQNNGV. The CDR3 region is CASSFLVAPGDTEAFF. DNA of the CDR3: TGTGCCAGCAGCTTTTTGGTTGCACCAGGTGACACTGAAGCTTTCTTT.

The gene calls are TRBV6-6 and TRBJ1-1; possible D gene TRBD1, 6 bases. From germline, CDR1 is MNHNY and CDR2 SVGAGI (reference sequence). This CDR3 comprises 14 residues. Trimming shortened V by 2 bases and J by 6 bases, and 13 bases separated the two germline ends. The CDR3: CASSYDPGQPEAFF. DNA of the CDR3: TGTGCCAGCAGTTACGATCCAGGACAGCCTGAAGCTTTCTTT.

V usage is TRBV19 and J usage is TRBJ2-7; 8 bases are a match to TRBD1. Losses at the gene ends were 4 bases for V and 4 bases for J; bases not matched to a gene: 9. The germline V gene encodes CDR1 LNHDA and CDR2 SQIVND (reference sequence). The length of the CDR3 is 15 residues. The CDR3 sequence is CASSTSGTGLYEQYF. The CDR3 DNA is TGTGCCAGTAGTACCTCCGGGACAGGACTATACGAGCAGTACTTC.

J is TRBJ2-5 and V is TRBV5-6; 9 nucleotides align to TRBD1. J lost 4 bases, V lost 4 bases, and 2 bases had no gene match. CDR1 is SGHDT and CDR2 is YYEEEE in the germline V gene. The CDR3 consists of 13 residues. The CDR3 DNA sequence: TGTGCCAGCAGCAGGGGACAGGGAGAGACCCAGTACTTC. It translates to CASSRGQGETQYF.

In this sample, this clone turned up a few times. The J gene is TRBJ1-2, the V gene TRBV7-9, with D maybe TRBD1 (5 bases). The CDR3 is 15 residues long. Trimming shortened V by 7 bases and J by 3 bases, and 18 bases separated the two germline ends. Germline V gene lookup returns CDR1 SEHNR and CDR2 FQNEAQ (reference sequence). Here the CDR3 DNA reads TGTGCCAGCACCTCCATGCGGGGGAAAGACTATGGCTACACCTTC. This translates into CASTSMRGKDYGYTF. The whole variable domain, remainder taken from reference TRBV7-9 and TRBJ1-2, is DTGVSQNPRHKITKRGQNVTFRCDPISEHNRLYWYRQTLGQGPEFLTYFQNEAQLEKSRLLSDRFSAERPKGSFSTLEIQRTEQGDSAMYLCASTSMRGKDYGYTFGSGTRLTVV.

The V gene is TRBV5-4, the J gene TRBJ1-3, with D tentatively TRBD1 (5 bases). Per germline, CDR1 SGHNT and CDR2 YYREEE (reference sequence). V was trimmed by 4 bases and J by 2 bases, leaving 13 bases between them. This CDR3 region has 15 residues. As DNA, the CDR3 is TGTGCCAGCAGCCTTGCGGGGCCGGCTGGAAACACCATATATTTT. It translates to CASSLAGPAGNTIYF.

The CDR3, as DNA: TGTGCCAGCAGCTTTGAGGGAGCAGCTTCGAAGGAGACCCAGTACTTC. It codes for CASSFEGAASKETQYF. This sequence joins TRBV7-9 and TRBJ2-5; D is perhaps TRBD2 (5 bases). Germline CDR1 SEHNR, CDR2 FQNEAQ (reference sequence). This CDR3 has 16 amino acids. The V gene lost 3 bases and the J gene lost 5 bases, with 19 bases spanning the gap.

The chain combines TRBV2 with TRBJ2-2; D call uncertain. V was shortened by 9 bases and J by 2 bases, with 10 bases between the two germline ends. Germline V lookup: CDR1 SNHLY, CDR2 FYNNEI. CDR3 length equals 13 residues. CDR3 loop: CASRVGNTGELFF. In DNA, the CDR3 is TGTGCCAGTCGGGTAGGAAACACCGGGGAGCTGTTTTTT.

This clone appeared once. The rearrangement joins TRBV19 to TRBJ2-7; 7 bases align to TRBD2. J gave up 4 bases and V 5 bases, and 5 bases lay outside the gene matches. The length of the CDR3 is 13 residues. CDR1 and CDR2 (germline): LNHDA, SQIVND (reference sequence). The CDR3 loop is CASSLASGYEQYF. CDR3 bases: TGTGCCAGTAGTTTAGCTAGCGGATACGAGCAGTACTTC. Combining the CDR3 with reference TRBV19 and TRBJ2-7 gives the whole variable domain DGGITQSPKYLFRKEGQNVTLSCEQNLNHDAMYWYRQDPGQGLRLIYYSQIVNDFQKGDIAEGYSVSREKKESFPLTVTSAQKNPTAFYLCASSLASGYEQYFGPGTRLTVT.

The rearrangement uses TRBV6-6 and TRBJ2-7, with D possibly being TRBD1 (6 bases). This CDR3 is built from 13 residues. Between the trimmed V and J ends, which lost 5 bases and 2 bases, there was a span of 10 bases. The V gene's germline CDR1 is MNHNY and CDR2 SVGAGI (reference sequence). The CDR3 sequence: CASSRDTPYEQYF. The CDR3 nucleotides read TGTGCCAGCAGTCGGGACACCCCCTACGAGCAGTACTTC.

This sequence joins TRBV27 and TRBJ2-1, with TRBD2 matching over 8 bases. The CDR3 spans 14 residues. V lost 6 bases to trimming and J lost 4 bases; unmatched junction nucleotides: 5. In germline, CDR1 is MNHEY, CDR2 SMNVEV (reference sequence). This CDR3 reads CASRSGSGYNEQFF. In DNA, the CDR3 is TGTGCCAGCAGGAGCGGGAGCGGTTACAATGAGCAGTTCTTC.

This clone was detected a few times. The chain uses TRBV13 and TRBJ1-1; D gene unclear. CDR1 and CDR2 (germline): PRHDT, FYEKMQ (reference sequence). V was clipped by 2 bases and J by 3 bases, with 7 bases between them. The CDR3 loop spans 13 amino acids. CDR3 amino acids: CASSLWGDTEAFF. CDR3 DNA sequence: TGTGCCAGCAGCTTATGGGGAGACACTGAAGCTTTCTTT.

This clone occurred once. The CDR3 sequence: CASTSNRVRTGELFF. Here the CDR3 DNA reads TGTGCCAGTACCTCTAACAGGGTACGAACCGGGGAGCTGTTTTTT. This sequence joins TRBV19 and TRBJ2-2; tentative D call: TRBD1 (6 bases). With 7 bases removed from V and 5 bases from J, the gap between germline ends came to 17 bases. The CDR3 is made up of 15 amino acids. Germline assignment: CDR1 LNHDA and CDR2 SQIVND (reference sequence).

V is TRBV19 and J is TRBJ1-4; 10 nucleotides agree with TRBD1. Germline V gene lookup returns CDR1 LNHDA and CDR2 SQIVND (reference sequence). J was trimmed by 8 bases and V by 6 bases; bases with no gene match: 6. This CDR3 spans 14 amino acids. CDR3 sequence reads: CASSAGTGVEKLFF. The CDR3 DNA sequence: TGTGCCAGTAGCGCCGGGACAGGGGTGGAAAAACTGTTTTTT.

J is TRBJ2-1 and V is TRBV30; 12 nucleotides align to TRBD2. The CDR3 is 16 residues long. Germline V gene data show CDR1 as GTSNPN and CDR2 as SVGIG (reference sequence). Trimming took 3 bases from V and 13 from J; bases not matched to a gene: 16. The CDR3: CAWSGLAGGRGALQFF. Here the CDR3 DNA reads TGTGCCTGGAGCGGCCTAGCGGGAGGGAGGGGGGCCTTACAGTTCTTC.

This chain joins TRBV6-5 and TRBJ1-1; TRBD1 agrees at 11 bases. This CDR3 region has 15 residues. V gave up 5 bases and J gave up 1 base; unmatched junction bases: 3. Germline CDR1 reads MNHEY; CDR2 reads SVGAGI. In DNA, the CDR3 is TGTGCCAGCAGTAACGGGACAGGGGGGAACACTGAAGCTTTCTTT. It translates to CASSNGTGGNTEAFF.

This clone was seen once. The CDR3 region has the DNA TGTGCCAGCAGTGAATTCCGCCAGGCAGCCCAAGAGACCCAGTACTTC. It is translated as CASSEFRQAAQETQYF. The chain links TRBV6-1 to TRBJ2-5; no clear D gene. The ends were cut back, 2 bases at V and 1 base at J, with 14 bases in the middle. Per germline, CDR1 MNHNS and CDR2 SASEGT. The CDR3 runs to 16 residues.

The V and J genes are TRBV6-5 and TRBJ2-7; no firm D call. V was cut by 0 bases and J by 0 bases, with 12 bases left in between. Germline CDR1 MNHEY, CDR2 SVGAGI. The CDR3 is made up of 16 amino acids. CDR3 coding DNA: TGTGCCAGCAGTTACTCGAGGCGTAGAAGCTCCTACGAGCAGTACTTC. It is translated as CASSYSRRRSSYEQYF.

The chain carries TRBV5-1 and TRBJ2-3; the D gene is possibly TRBD1 (6 bases). Between the trimmed V and J ends, which lost 6 bases and 0 bases, there was a span of 14 bases. The CDR3 has 15 amino acids. Germline assignment: CDR1 SGHRS and CDR2 YFSETQ. As DNA, the CDR3 is TGCGCCAGCACACAAGGACAGTCTAGCACAGATACGCAGTATTTT. Encoded protein: CASTQGQSSTDTQYF.

V and J are TRBV7-9 and TRBJ1-1; 12 bases are shared with TRBD1. This CDR3 region has 15 residues. V shed 5 bases and J 7 bases; nucleotides not matched to a gene: 8. From germline, CDR1 is SEHNR and CDR2 FQNEAQ (reference sequence). CDR3 DNA: TGTGCCAGCAGCCCTCCCGGGACAGGGGGCAGTGAAGCTTTCTTT. Translating gives CASSPPGTGGSEAFF. The full variable domain, its missing parts supplied by reference TRBV7-9 and TRBJ1-1, is DTGVSQNPRHKITKRGQNVTFRCDPISEHNRLYWYRQTLGQGPEFLTYFQNEAQLEKSRLLSDRFSAERPKGSFSTLEIQRTEQGDSAMYLCASSPPGTGGSEAFFGQGTRLTVV.

This clone was detected once. The chain recombines TRBV19 with TRBJ2-1; weak D call: TRBD2 (6 bases). The germline gives CDR1 LNHDA, CDR2 SQIVND (reference sequence). V gave up 9 bases and J gave up 7 bases, with 13 bases separating them. The CDR3 runs 12 residues. The CDR3 loop is CASPGLWNEQFF. CDR3 sequence (DNA): TGTGCCAGCCCGGGACTTTGGAATGAGCAGTTCTTC.

The CDR3 DNA sequence: TGTGCCAGCAGTGAAACAGGGGGCGACTATGGCTACACCTTC. Its translation: CASSETGGDYGYTF. This rearrangement joins TRBV6-1 to TRBJ1-2; TRBD1 matches 9 bases. Germline V gene data show CDR1 as MNHNS and CDR2 as SASEGT. The V segment lost 2 bases and the J segment 3 bases; nucleotides outside the gene matches: 1. The CDR3 spans 14 residues.

The rearrangement uses TRBV5-4 and TRBJ1-4; 7 positions agree with TRBD1. The CDR3 covers 14 residues. The germline V gene has CDR1 SGHNT and CDR2 YYREEE (reference sequence). J lost 4 bases, V lost 4 bases, and 4 bases had no gene match. CDR3 loop: CASSTTGLNEKLFF. Written as DNA, the CDR3 is TGTGCCAGCAGCACGACAGGGCTTAATGAAAAACTGTTTTTT.

As DNA, the CDR3 is TGTGCCTGGTTACCGGGACACGGCGGCTATGGCTACACCTTC. This codes for CAWLPGHGGYGYTF. V usage is TRBV30 and J usage is TRBJ1-2; the D gene is possibly TRBD1 (6 bases). This CDR3 comprises 14 residues. The germline V and J ends were trimmed by 5 bases and 4 bases, with 17 bases remaining between them. CDR1 and CDR2 from the germline V gene are GTSNPN and SVGIG (reference sequence).

The chain is built from TRBV7-8 and TRBJ2-7, with 8 bases identical to TRBD2. The V gene end was trimmed by 0 bases and the J gene end by 0 bases; junction bases not matched to a gene: 4. Looked up from germline, CDR1 is SGHVS and CDR2 is FQNEAQ. CDR3 length: 16 residues. DNA for the CDR3: TGTGCCAGCAGCTTAGCGCTAGCGGGTTTCTCCTACGAGCAGTACTTC. Its translation is CASSLALAGFSYEQYF.

This chain uses TRBV5-1 with TRBJ1-1, with D unclear. The germline gives CDR1 SGHRS, CDR2 YFSETQ. Trimming shortened V by 0 bases and J by 1 base, and 7 bases separated the two germline ends. There are 14 residues in the CDR3. In nucleotides, the CDR3 is TGCGCCAGCAGCTTGGAACATTCGAACACTGAAGCTTTCTTT. Protein sequence: CASSLEHSNTEAFF.

J is TRBJ1-2 and V is TRBV7-2; no firm D call. Trimming took 2 bases from V and 4 from J, leaving 17 bases between them. This CDR3 region has 16 residues. Germline V gene sequence: CDR1 SGHTA, CDR2 FQGNSA. Here the CDR3 reads CASSLPPRSMVYGYTF. CDR3 nucleotide sequence: TGTGCCAGCAGCTTACCACCTCGGTCGATGGTCTATGGCTACACCTTC.